This TCR beta chain emerged from a study of T cell repertoires in cytomegalovirus infection (dated by TCRdb to the late 2010s). With respect to the entire study: Recently identified HLA-C-restricted CMV epitopes, whose presentation resists viral immunomodulation, were targeted by peptide stimulations together with well-studied HLA-B-restricted epitopes. The HLA type of each donor mattered for the analysis, because public TCR beta signatures pointed to carriage of CMV infection along with the matching HLA type.

At the junction V is shortened by 0 bases and J by 4 bases, with 10 bases in between. The CDR3, cysteine through valine, is 14 amino acids long. The sequence is cut down to CDR3 DNA, 42 bases in frame from base 1. The germline V gene encodes CDR1 MGHRA and CDR2 YSYEKL. With respect to this clonotype: Its antigen is not yet known. Base qualities are not at hand, and no much larger clone is one base apart.

The treatment or condition label, read with the paper, signifies: in vitro stimulation with specific CMV peptide epitopes to enrich CMV-specific T cells. The instrument given in TCRdb is Illumina HiSeq 1500. TCRdb redid the processing of the public reads, applying fastp at Q25 and MiXCR, and retained in-frame beta chains. Rows merge per CDR3 protein into single entries with the most common DNA and genes. Across this sample there are a few hundred thousand distinct CDR3 sequences, with 30% to 35% seen only once. Roughly a sixth of the sample is held by the ten biggest clonotypes. Overall study outcomes, separate from this receptor: The ex vivo response was dominated by HLA-C-restricted CMV-specific TCR beta clonotypes, which also provided the single most frequent clonotype in two of eight donors. In both this cohort and an independent approximately 400-donor cohort, the cumulative frequency of public TCR beta family members distinguished carriers of CMV infection plus the relevant HLA type.

The receptor's source is a human donor in good health (CMV status not recorded). Some clones in this sample may be carry-over from other donors' samples. The sample here was cultured PBMCs, taken from culture after CMV antigen stimulation. This receptor chain uses TRBV4-1 and TRBJ2-7; a tentative D match to TRBD2 spans 5 bases. CDR3 sequence: CASSQEPGMYEQYV. DNA sequence: TGCGCCAGCAGCCAAGAGCCGGGGATGTACGAGCAGTACGTC.